This TCR beta chain appears in the sequencing data of a study of radiotherapy plus CTLA-4 blockade in lung cancer. This CDR3 contains 15 residues. V lost 4 bases and J 5 bases, leaving 17 bases between the germline ends. CDR1 is KGHSH, CDR2 LQKENI, per germline. Some clones are missing from TCRdb's copy, which holds only in-frame ones; the method was immunoSEQ multiplex PCR. The data contain about 49,000 clones, about 88% of them seen just once; the ten biggest clones take up 7.8%. This clone occurred once. The chain recombines TRBV18 with TRBJ2-5; possibly TRBD2 for D (6 bases). Material: peripheral blood, obtained from a patient treated with radiotherapy plus ipilimumab. The source of this sequence is a human donor with non-small cell lung cancer whose response to radiotherapy plus ipilimumab could not be evaluated. As DNA, the CDR3 is TGTGCCAGCTCACTTTACGTGGGAGGAACGGAGACCCAGTACTTC. It specifies CASSLYVGGTETQYF.